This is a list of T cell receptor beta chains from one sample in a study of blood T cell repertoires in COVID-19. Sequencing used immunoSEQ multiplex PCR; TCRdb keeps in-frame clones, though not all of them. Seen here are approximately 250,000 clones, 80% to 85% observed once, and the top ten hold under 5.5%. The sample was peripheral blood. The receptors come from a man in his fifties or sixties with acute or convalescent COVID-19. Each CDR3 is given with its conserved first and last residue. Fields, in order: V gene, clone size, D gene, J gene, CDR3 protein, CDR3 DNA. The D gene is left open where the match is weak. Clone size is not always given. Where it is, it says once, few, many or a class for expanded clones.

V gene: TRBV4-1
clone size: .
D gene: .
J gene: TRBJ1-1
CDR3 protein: CASSQDSWTASTEAFF
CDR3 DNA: TGCGCCAGCAGCCAAGACTCTTGGACAGCCTCCACTGAAGCTTTCTTT

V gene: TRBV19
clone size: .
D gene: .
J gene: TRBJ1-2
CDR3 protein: CASSIRAGVGYTF
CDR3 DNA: TGTGCCAGTAGTATTCGAGCCGGGGTGGGCTACACCTTC

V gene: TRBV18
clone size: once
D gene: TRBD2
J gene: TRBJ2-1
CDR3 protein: CASSPAGGSSYNEQFF
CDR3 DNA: TGTGCCAGCTCACCTGCGGGGGGTAGCTCCTACAATGAGCAGTTCTTC

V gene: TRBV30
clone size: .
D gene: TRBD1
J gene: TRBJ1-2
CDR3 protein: CAWSTAGQGYYGYTF
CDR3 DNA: TGTGCCTGGAGTACCGCCGGACAGGGCTACTATGGCTACACCTTC

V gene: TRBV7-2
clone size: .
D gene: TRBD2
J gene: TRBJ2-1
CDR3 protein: CASSPMLAGVSNEQFF
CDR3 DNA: TGTGCCAGCAGCCCCATGCTAGCGGGAGTTAGCAATGAGCAGTTCTTC

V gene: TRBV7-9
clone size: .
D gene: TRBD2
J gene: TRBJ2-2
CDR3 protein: CASSDLAGGFYSNTGELFF
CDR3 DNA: TGTGCCAGCAGCGACCTAGCGGGGGGGTTCTACTCGAACACCGGGGAGCTGTTTTTT

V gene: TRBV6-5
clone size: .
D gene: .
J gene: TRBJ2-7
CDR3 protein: CASSPGSPYEQYF
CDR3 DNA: TGTGCCAGCAGTCCCGGGTCACCCTACGAGCAGTACTTC

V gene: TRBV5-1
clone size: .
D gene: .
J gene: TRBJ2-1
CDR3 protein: CASRPVVAAYNEQFF
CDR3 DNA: TGCGCCAGCAGGCCTGTGGTAGCGGCCTACAATGAGCAGTTCTTC

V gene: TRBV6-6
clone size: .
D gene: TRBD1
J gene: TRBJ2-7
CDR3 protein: CASTPGDRVYEQYF
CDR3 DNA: TGTGCCAGCACCCCCGGGGACAGGGTCTACGAGCAGTACTTC

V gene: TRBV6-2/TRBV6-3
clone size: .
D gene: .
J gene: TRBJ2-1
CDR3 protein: CASSYSRGGNEQFF
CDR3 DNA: TGTGCCAGCAGTTACTCGAGGGGAGGAAATGAGCAGTTCTTC

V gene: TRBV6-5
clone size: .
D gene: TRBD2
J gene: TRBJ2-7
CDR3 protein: CASSSSGGAIEQYF
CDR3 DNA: TGTGCCAGCAGTTCTAGCGGGGGGGCGATCGAGCAGTACTTC

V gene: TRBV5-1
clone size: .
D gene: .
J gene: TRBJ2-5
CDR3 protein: CASSLGSAEQETQYF
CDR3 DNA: TGCGCCAGCAGCTTGGGGTCGGCGGAACAAGAGACCCAGTACTTC

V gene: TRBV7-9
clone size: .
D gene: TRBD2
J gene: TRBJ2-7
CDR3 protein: CATEGREASYEQYF
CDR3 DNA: TGTGCCACCGAAGGGAGGGAAGCCTCCTACGAGCAGTACTTC

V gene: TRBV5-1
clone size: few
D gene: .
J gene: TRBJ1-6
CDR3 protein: CASSLQGPNNSPLHF
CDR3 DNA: TGCGCCAGCAGCTTGCAGGGCCCCAATAATTCACCCCTCCACTTT

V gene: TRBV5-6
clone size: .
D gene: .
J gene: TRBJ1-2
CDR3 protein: CASSPGRAVGYYGYTF
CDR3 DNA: TGTGCCAGCAGCCCCGGACGAGCGGTGGGGTACTATGGCTACACCTTC

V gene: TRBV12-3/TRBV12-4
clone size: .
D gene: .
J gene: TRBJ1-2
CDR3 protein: CASNSFYGYTF
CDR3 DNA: TGTGCCAGCAACAGCTTCTATGGCTACACCTTC

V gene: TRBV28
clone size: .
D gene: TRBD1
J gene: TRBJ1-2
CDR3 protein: CASSPQGARDYGYTF
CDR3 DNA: TGTGCCAGCAGCCCACAGGGGGCGCGTGACTATGGCTACACCTTC

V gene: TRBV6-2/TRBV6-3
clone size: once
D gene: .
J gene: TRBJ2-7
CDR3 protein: CTSSLPISYEQYF
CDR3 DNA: TGTACCAGCAGTTTACCTATTTCCTACGAGCAGTACTTC

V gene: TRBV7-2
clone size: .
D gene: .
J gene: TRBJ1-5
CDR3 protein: CASSFRTVGNQPQHF
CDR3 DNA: TGTGCCAGCAGCTTCCGGACAGTAGGGAATCAGCCCCAGCATTTT

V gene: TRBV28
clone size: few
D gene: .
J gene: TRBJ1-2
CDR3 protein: CASSLLTAYGYTF
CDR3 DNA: TGTGCCAGCAGTTTATTGACAGCCTATGGCTACACCTTC

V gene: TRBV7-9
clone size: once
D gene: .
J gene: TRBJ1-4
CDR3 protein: CASSPLLATNEKLFF
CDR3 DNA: TGTGCCAGCAGCCCCCTCCTAGCTACTAATGAAAAACTGTTTTTT

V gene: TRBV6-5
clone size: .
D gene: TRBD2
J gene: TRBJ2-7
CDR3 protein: CASGLADSYEQYF
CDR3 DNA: TGTGCCAGTGGACTAGCGGATTCCTACGAGCAGTACTTC

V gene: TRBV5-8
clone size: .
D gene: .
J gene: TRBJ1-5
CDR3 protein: CASSLAGYSNQPQHF
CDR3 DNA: TGTGCCAGCAGCTTGGCCGGGTATAGCAATCAGCCCCAGCATTTT

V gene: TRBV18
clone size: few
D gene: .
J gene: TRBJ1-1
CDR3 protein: CASSAFQGNTEAFF
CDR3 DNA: TGTGCCAGCTCTGCATTTCAGGGGAACACTGAAGCTTTCTTT

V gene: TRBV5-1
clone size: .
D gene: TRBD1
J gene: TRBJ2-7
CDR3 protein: CASSFPGQGSYEQYF
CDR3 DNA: TGCGCCAGCAGCTTTCCGGGACAGGGTTCCTACGAGCAGTACTTC

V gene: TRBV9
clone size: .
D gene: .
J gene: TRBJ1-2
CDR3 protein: CASSVGGQSYYGYTF
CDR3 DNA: TGTGCCAGCAGCGTAGGAGGACAGTCCTACTATGGCTACACCTTC

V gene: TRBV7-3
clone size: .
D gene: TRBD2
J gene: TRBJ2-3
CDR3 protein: CASSPLAGGRADTQYF
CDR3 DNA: TGTGCCAGCAGCCCCCTAGCGGGAGGGCGGGCAGATACGCAGTATTTT

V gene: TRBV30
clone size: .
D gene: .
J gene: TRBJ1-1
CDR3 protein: CAWSFGRLNTEAFF
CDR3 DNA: TGTGCCTGGAGTTTTGGCAGGCTGAACACTGAAGCTTTCTTT

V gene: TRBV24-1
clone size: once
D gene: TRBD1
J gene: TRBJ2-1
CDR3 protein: CATSDRGLYNEQFF
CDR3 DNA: TGTGCCACCAGTGACAGGGGGCTCTACAATGAGCAGTTCTTC

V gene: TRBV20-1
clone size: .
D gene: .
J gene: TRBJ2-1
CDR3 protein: CSALTGDEQFF
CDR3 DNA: TGCAGTGCCTTGACAGGCGATGAGCAGTTCTTC

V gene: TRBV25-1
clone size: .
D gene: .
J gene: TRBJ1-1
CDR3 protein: CATRGGTEAFF
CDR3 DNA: TGTGCCACCCGGGGGGGAACTGAAGCTTTCTTT

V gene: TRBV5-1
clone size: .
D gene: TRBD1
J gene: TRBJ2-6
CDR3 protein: CASSGGQGSGANVLTF
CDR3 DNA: TGCGCCAGCAGCGGGGGACAGGGATCTGGGGCCAACGTCCTGACTTTC

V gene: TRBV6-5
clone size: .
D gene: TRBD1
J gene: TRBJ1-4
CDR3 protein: CASSLQGAREKLFF
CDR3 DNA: TGTGCCAGCAGTTTACAGGGGGCAAGGGAAAAACTGTTTTTT

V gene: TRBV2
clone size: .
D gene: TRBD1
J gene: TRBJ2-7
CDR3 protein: CASSTTGGLEQYF
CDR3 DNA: TGTGCCAGCAGTACCACAGGGGGCTTGGAGCAGTACTTC

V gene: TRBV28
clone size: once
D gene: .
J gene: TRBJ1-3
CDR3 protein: CASSPAGSENTIYF
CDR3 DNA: TGTGCCAGCAGTCCGGCGGGCTCCGAAAACACCATATATTTT

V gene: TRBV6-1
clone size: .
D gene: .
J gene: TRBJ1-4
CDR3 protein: CASSEALGAATNEKLFF
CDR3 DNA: TGTGCCAGCAGTGAAGCGCTAGGGGCAGCAACTAATGAAAAACTGTTTTTT

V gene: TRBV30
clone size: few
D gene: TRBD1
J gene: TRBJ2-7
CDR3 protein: CAAHSTGAEQYF
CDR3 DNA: TGTGCCGCCCATTCTACAGGGGCCGAGCAGTACTTC

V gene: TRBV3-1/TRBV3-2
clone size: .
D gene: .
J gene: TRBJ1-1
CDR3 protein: CASSLNEAFF
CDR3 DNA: TGTGCCAGCAGCCTTAATGAAGCTTTCTTT

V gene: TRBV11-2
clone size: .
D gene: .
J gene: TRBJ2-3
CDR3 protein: CASSLERRVVGAQYF
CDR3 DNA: TGTGCCAGCAGCTTGGAACGGCGAGTGGTAGGGGCGCAGTATTTT

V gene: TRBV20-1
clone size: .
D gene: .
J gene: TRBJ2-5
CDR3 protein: CSASSNRETQYF
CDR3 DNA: TGCAGTGCCAGTAGCAACAGAGAGACCCAGTACTTC

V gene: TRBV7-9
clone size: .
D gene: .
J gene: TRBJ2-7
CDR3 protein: CASSFLGANEQYF
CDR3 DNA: TGTGCCAGCAGCTTTTTAGGGGCTAACGAGCAGTACTTC

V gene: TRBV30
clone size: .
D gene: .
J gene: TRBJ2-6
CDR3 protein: CAWTGAANVLTF
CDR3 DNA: TGTGCCTGGACAGGGGCGGCCAACGTCCTGACTTTC

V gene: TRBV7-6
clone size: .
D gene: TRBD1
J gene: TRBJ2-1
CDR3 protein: CASSLEGQGSGEQFF
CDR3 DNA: TGTGCCAGCAGCTTAGAGGGACAGGGGTCGGGCGAGCAGTTCTTC